The 25 T cell receptor beta chains presented below share a single source sample, sequenced in a study of patients and donors after allogeneic stem cell transplantation. TCRdb re-analysed the RT-PCR reads in MiXCR, keeping a single row per CDR3 protein. Here the sample spans about 400,000 distinct CDR3 sequences, 16% being singletons. The sequenced sample was blood, either unsorted or a sorted T cell fraction (not recorded which). The receptor set was obtained from a human donor who was either an allogeneic HSCT recipient or a stem cell or donor lymphocyte infusion donor (not recorded which). It is not recorded whose cells these are; they may come from a transplant donor.

V gene TRBV7-9 combines with J gene TRBJ1-1; D perhaps matches TRBD1 (6 bases). Germline assignment: CDR1 SEHNR and CDR2 FQNEAQ (reference sequence). Trimming pared 5 bases from V and 5 bases from J, leaving 9 bases between. This CDR3 has 12 amino acids. DNA for the CDR3: TGTGCCAGCAGCCCAGGACAGACTGAAGCTTTCTTT. Its translation: CASSPGQTEAFF.

In this sample, this clonotype turned up many times. J is TRBJ1-1 and V is TRBV5-1, with TRBD1 identical over 7 bases. From germline, CDR1 is SGHRS and CDR2 YFSETQ. The CDR3 sequence is 15 residues long. V shed 4 bases, J shed 0 bases, and the junction held 6 bases outside the gene matches. The CDR3, as DNA: TGCGCCAGCAGCCGGGGACAGCCTTTGAACACTGAAGCTTTCTTT. As protein: CASSRGQPLNTEAFF.

This clonotype was picked up a small number of times. This chain links TRBV5-1 with TRBJ2-3, with 10 positions matching TRBD2. This CDR3 is built from 16 residues. The J segment lost 0 bases and the V segment lost 4 bases, leaving 5 bases of the junction unmatched. Germline V gene lookup returns CDR1 SGHRS and CDR2 YFSETQ. CDR3 nucleotides: TGCGCCAGCAGCGCCAGCGGGAGGGGAAGCACAGATACGCAGTATTTT. Its translation: CASSASGRGSTDTQYF.

In its sample, this clonotype was seen a few times. The chain combines TRBV14 with TRBJ1-1; D gene ambiguous. Germline values: CDR1 SGHDN, CDR2 FVKESK. The CDR3 loop spans 14 amino acids. V was cut by 4 bases and J by 1 base, with 10 bases left in between. CDR3 in DNA: TGTGCCAGCAGCCCCCTTGGGAAGAACACTGAAGCTTTCTTT. Amino acids: CASSPLGKNTEAFF.

The V call is TRBV6-2 or TRBV6-3, the J call TRBJ1-2; D not certain. The V end was cut by 5 bases, the J end by 4 bases, with 11 bases between. This CDR3 has 13 amino acids. Germline-derived CDR1 and CDR2 are MNHEY and SVGEGT. CDR3 residues: CASSQGLAYGYTF. The CDR3 DNA follows: TGTGCCAGCAGTCAAGGACTCGCCTATGGCTACACCTTC.

The rearrangement links TRBV12-3 or TRBV12-4 to TRBJ2-1; 11 bases line up with TRBD2. V was pared by 5 bases and J by 10 bases, with 13 bases of the junction left unmatched. The CDR3 has 16 amino acids. The CDR3 sequence is CASSPSGSGRAGEQFF. In nucleotides, the CDR3 is TGTGCCAGCAGTCCCTCTGGTAGCGGGAGGGCAGGAGAGCAGTTCTTC.

The chain has TRBV6-1 and TRBJ2-3; D possibly corresponds to TRBD1 (5 bases). Germline V lookup: CDR1 MNHNS, CDR2 SASEGT. The CDR3 consists of 15 residues. V was pared by 9 bases and J by 2 bases, with 18 bases between. CDR3 sequence (DNA): TGTGCCAGTTATTCCAGGGTATTGAACACAGATACGCAGTATTTT. It translates to CASYSRVLNTDTQYF.

The chain is built from TRBV6-1 and TRBJ2-5; D gene uncertain. The CDR3 length is 13 residues. V lost 10 bases, J lost 1 base, and 13 bases lay in between. Per germline, CDR1 MNHNS and CDR2 SASEGT. The CDR3 sequence: CATARGIQETQYF. In nucleotides, the CDR3 is TGTGCCACGGCCCGAGGAATCCAAGAGACCCAGTACTTC.

This clonotype was counted between two and nine times. This chain uses TRBV29-1 with TRBJ1-1; D call uncertain. This CDR3 contains 12 residues. CDR1 SQVTM and CDR2 ANQGSEA come from the germline V gene. V lost 4 bases, J lost 0 bases, and 6 bases lay in between. DNA for the CDR3: TGCAGCGTTGGGCAGATGAACACTGAAGCTTTCTTT. Amino acids: CSVGQMNTEAFF.

This clonotype was seen at least ten times. In nucleotides, the CDR3 is TGTGCCAGCAGTAGACAGGGGGCGAATCAGCCCCAGCATTTT. Translating it yields CASSRQGANQPQHF. V usage is TRBV12-3 or TRBV12-4 and J usage is TRBJ1-5, with 10 nucleotides matching TRBD1. V lost 5 bases to trimming and J lost 4 bases; unmatched junction nucleotides: 2. The CDR3 extends over 14 amino acids.

This clonotype was counted only a few times. This chain connects TRBV5-1 to TRBJ2-6; D is possibly TRBD2 (5 bases). V was pared by 9 bases and J by 3 bases, with 13 bases between. The V gene's germline CDR1 is SGHRS and CDR2 YFSETQ. This CDR3 is built from 14 residues. The DNA of the CDR3 is TGCGCCACCCGGACTTCCGGTGGGGCCAACGTCCTGACTTTC. Translation gives CATRTSGGANVLTF.

This clonotype appeared a few times. The rearrangement joins TRBV20-1 to TRBJ2-1; D call uncertain. V was clipped by 0 bases and J by 1 base, with 7 bases between them. Germline values: CDR1 DFQATT, CDR2 SNEGSKA (reference sequence). The CDR3 spans 14 residues. This chain's CDR3 is CSARDFKSYNEQFF. CDR3 coding DNA: TGCAGTGCTAGAGATTTCAAATCCTACAATGAGCAGTTCTTC.

The chain is built from TRBV4-1 and TRBJ1-2; weak D call: TRBD1 (6 bases). This CDR3 spans 17 amino acids. Trimming shortened V by 0 bases and J by 0 bases, and 14 bases separated the two germline ends. The germline V gene has CDR1 MGHRA and CDR2 YSYEKL. This chain's CDR3 is CASSQERGGPTNYGYTF. The DNA of the CDR3 is TGCGCCAGCAGCCAAGAAAGGGGGGGACCCACTAACTATGGCTACACCTTC.

The V and J genes are TRBV28 and TRBJ2-1, with no clear D. The V gene lost 7 bases and the J gene lost 9 bases, with 22 bases spanning the gap. This CDR3 spans 15 amino acids. Germline CDR1 is MDHEN and CDR2 is SYDVKM. CDR3 in amino acids: CASTRLSIPPSEQFF. In nucleotides, the CDR3 is TGTGCCAGCACCCGCCTGTCAATCCCCCCCAGTGAGCAGTTCTTC. The whole variable domain, remainder taken from reference TRBV28 and TRBJ2-1, is DVKVTQSSRYLVKRTGEKVFLECVQDMDHENMFWYRQDPGLGLRLIYFSYDVKMKEKGDIPEGYSVSREKKERFSLILESASTNQTSMYLCASTRLSIPPSEQFFGPGTRLTVL.

Points on this clonotype: Just one base apart from a much larger clone, this may be a read error. The chain is built from TRBV10-3 and TRBJ1-5, with 7 bases fitting TRBD1. Trimming removed 7 bases from V and 3 bases from J; junction bases left unmatched: 9. Germline lookup yields CDR1 ENHRY and CDR2 SYGVKD. The CDR3 runs 15 residues. CDR3 in DNA: TGTGCCATCAATGAACAGGGGAATGTCAATCAGCCCCAGCATTTT. Its translation: CAINEQGNVNQPQHF.

The rearrangement uses TRBV5-1 and TRBJ2-1, with 16 bases matching TRBD2. J lost 9 bases, V lost 4 bases, and 7 bases had no gene match. The CDR3 contains 16 residues. Germline loops: CDR1 SGHRS, CDR2 YFSETQ. CDR3 loop: CASSQGLAGGLSEQFF. CDR3 coding DNA: TGCGCCAGCAGCCAGGGACTAGCGGGGGGGCTCTCTGAGCAGTTCTTC.

This clonotype has more than one count but fewer than ten. The chain carries TRBV14 and TRBJ1-2; 9 nucleotides line up with TRBD1. The CDR3 length is 15 residues. Looked up from germline, CDR1 is SGHDN and CDR2 is FVKESK. The J segment lost 6 bases and the V segment lost 4 bases, leaving 9 bases of the junction unmatched. CDR3 residues: CASSRFRDRVNGYTF. CDR3 in DNA: TGTGCCAGCAGCCGATTCCGGGACAGGGTCAATGGCTACACCTTC.

The gene calls are TRBV7-9 and TRBJ2-5; 11 nucleotides align to TRBD1. Trimming at V came to 5 bases and at J to 5 bases, leaving 13 bases not matched to a gene. The V gene's germline CDR1 is SEHNR and CDR2 FQNEAQ (reference sequence). The CDR3 runs to 17 residues. The CDR3 coding sequence is TGTGCCAGCAGCCGCTCGGAATGGGGACAGGGGGATGAGACCCAGTACTTC. Translation: CASSRSEWGQGDETQYF.

This clonotype was seen a handful of times. The chain uses TRBV12-3 or TRBV12-4 and TRBJ1-2, with TRBD1 as a possible D gene (5 bases). The CDR3 contains 15 residues. The V end lost 2 bases, the J end lost 5 bases, and 15 bases lay between the germline ends. The CDR3 nucleotides read TGTGCCAGCAGTTTACGGGGCCAGGGAATGTATGGCTACACCTTC. Translating it yields CASSLRGQGMYGYTF.

This clonotype occurred a few times. The CDR3 region has the DNA TGTGCCAGCAGCCTGTGGGGGGAACAGGGGGCGAAAGATACGCAGTATTTT. Translation: CASSLWGEQGAKDTQYF. The V gene is TRBV3-1, the J gene TRBJ2-3; TRBD1 agrees at 9 bases. V gave up 4 bases and J gave up 5 bases; unmatched junction bases: 13. The germline CDR1 and CDR2 sequences are LGHDT and YNNKEL (reference sequence). This CDR3 is built from 17 residues.

The chain couples TRBV3-1 to TRBJ1-2, with D possibly matching TRBD1 (5 bases). V gave up 5 bases and J gave up 12 bases, with 16 bases separating them. This CDR3 comprises 12 residues. CDR1 is LGHDT, CDR2 YNNKEL, per germline (reference sequence). This CDR3 is CASSYNRGRNTF. DNA of the CDR3: TGTGCCAGCAGCTACAACCGGGGGAGGAACACCTTC.

This clonotype was detected only a few times. The CDR3 sequence: CASSLVPGTSGSYTQYF. The CDR3 nucleotides are TGCGCCAGCAGCTTGGTCCCCGGGACTAGCGGGAGTTATACGCAGTATTTT. The gene calls are TRBV5-1 and TRBJ2-3; 14 bases fit TRBD2. The V gene end was trimmed by 0 bases and the J gene end by 7 bases; junction bases not matched to a gene: 7. The CDR3 extends over 17 amino acids. Germline CDR1 SGHRS, CDR2 YFSETQ.

The chain joins TRBV7-3 to TRBJ1-6, with 7 bases that match TRBD1. Germline CDR1 is SGHTA and CDR2 is FQGTGA. The CDR3 has 14 amino acids. Trimming at V came to 3 bases and at J to 7 bases, leaving 3 bases not matched to a gene. CDR3 sequence reads: CASSLGQLNSPLHF. CDR3 in DNA: TGTGCCAGCAGCTTGGGACAGCTGAATTCACCCCTCCACTTT.

This clonotype was observed many times. V gene TRBV20-1 combines with J gene TRBJ2-7; 7 bases map to TRBD2. CDR3 length: 14 amino acids. Trimming removed 3 bases from V and 4 bases from J; junction bases left unmatched: 9. Per germline, CDR1 DFQATT and CDR2 SNEGSKA (reference sequence). CDR3 sequence: CSASPGLGGYEQYF. The CDR3 DNA sequence: TGCAGTGCTAGTCCCGGACTAGGCGGGTACGAGCAGTACTTC.

The V and J genes are TRBV10-2 and TRBJ1-2, with D tentatively TRBD1 (6 bases). The V end lost 0 bases, the J end lost 4 bases, and 15 bases lay between the germline ends. This CDR3 comprises 16 residues. Germline V gene lookup returns CDR1 WSHSY and CDR2 SAAADI. The CDR3 loop reads CASSESIGGKGYGYTF. In DNA form, the CDR3 reads TGCGCCAGCAGTGAGTCTATTGGGGGCAAAGGCTATGGCTACACCTTC.